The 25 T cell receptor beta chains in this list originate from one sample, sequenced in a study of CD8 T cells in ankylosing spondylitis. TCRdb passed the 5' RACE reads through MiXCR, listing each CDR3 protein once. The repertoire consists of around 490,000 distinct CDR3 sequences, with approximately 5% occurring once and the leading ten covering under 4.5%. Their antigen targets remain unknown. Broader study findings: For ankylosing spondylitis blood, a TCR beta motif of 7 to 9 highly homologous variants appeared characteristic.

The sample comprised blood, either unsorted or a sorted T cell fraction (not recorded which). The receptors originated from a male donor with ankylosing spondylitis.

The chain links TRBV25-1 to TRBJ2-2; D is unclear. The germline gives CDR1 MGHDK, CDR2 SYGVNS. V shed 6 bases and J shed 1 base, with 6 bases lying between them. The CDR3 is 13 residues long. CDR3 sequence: CASRSLNTGELFF. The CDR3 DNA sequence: TGTGCCAGCAGATCTTTGAACACCGGGGAGCTGTTTTTT.

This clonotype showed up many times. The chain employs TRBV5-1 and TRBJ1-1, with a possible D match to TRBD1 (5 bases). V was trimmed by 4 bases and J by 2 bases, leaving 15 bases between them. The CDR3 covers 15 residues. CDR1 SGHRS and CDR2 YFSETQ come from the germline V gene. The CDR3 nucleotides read TGCGCCAGCAGCACTCAACCCCGGGGCAACACTGAAGCTTTCTTT. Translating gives CASSTQPRGNTEAFF.

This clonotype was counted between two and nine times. DNA for the CDR3: TGTGCCAGCAGTTTTTTTGACAAGTCCTACGAGCAGTACTTC. This gives the protein CASSFFDKSYEQYF. This chain links TRBV28 with TRBJ2-7; D uncertain. The CDR3 runs to 14 residues. CDR1 and CDR2 (germline): MDHEN, SYDVKM. Trimming pared 3 bases from V and 1 base from J, leaving 10 bases between.

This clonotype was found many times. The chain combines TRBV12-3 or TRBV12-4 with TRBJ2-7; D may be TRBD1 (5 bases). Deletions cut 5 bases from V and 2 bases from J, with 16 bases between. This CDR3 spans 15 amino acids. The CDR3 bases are TGTGCCAGCAGTAAAGGGGTAGCAGGGACCTACGAGCAGTACTTC. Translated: CASSKGVAGTYEQYF.

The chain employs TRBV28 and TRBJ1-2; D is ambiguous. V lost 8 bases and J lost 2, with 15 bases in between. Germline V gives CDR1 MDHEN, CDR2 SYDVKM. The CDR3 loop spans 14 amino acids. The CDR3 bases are TGTGCCAGCGGCGGAATCAATTTCAACTATGGCTACACCTTC. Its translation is CASGGINFNYGYTF.

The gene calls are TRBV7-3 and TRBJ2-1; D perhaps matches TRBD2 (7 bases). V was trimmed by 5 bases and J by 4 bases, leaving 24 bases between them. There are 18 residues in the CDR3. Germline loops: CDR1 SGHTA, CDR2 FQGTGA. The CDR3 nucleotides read TGTGCCAGCAGCCTCAGATGGGGGGGGCCGTTCCAGTACAATGAGCAGTTCTTC. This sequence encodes CASSLRWGGPFQYNEQFF.

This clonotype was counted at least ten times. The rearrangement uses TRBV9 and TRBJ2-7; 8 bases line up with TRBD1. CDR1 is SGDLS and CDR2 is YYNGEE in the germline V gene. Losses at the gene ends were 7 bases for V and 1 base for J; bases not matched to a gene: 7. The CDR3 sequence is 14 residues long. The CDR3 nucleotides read TGTGCCAGCGGCCCTGGACAGGGATCCTACGAGCAGTACTTC. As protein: CASGPGQGSYEQYF.

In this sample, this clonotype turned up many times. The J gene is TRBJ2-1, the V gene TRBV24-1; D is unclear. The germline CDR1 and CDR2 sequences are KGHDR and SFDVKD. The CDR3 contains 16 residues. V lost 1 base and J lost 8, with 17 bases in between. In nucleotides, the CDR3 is TGTGCCACCAGTGATTTACGAGGTGGACCCATCGATGAGCAGTTCTTC. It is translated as CATSDLRGGPIDEQFF.

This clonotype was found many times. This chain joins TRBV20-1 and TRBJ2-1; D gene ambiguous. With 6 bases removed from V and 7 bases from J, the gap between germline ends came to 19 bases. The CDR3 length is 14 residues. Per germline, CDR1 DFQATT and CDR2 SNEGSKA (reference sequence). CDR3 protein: CSASTEYGRNEQFF. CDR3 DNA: TGCAGTGCCTCCACCGAGTATGGCAGGAATGAGCAGTTCTTC.

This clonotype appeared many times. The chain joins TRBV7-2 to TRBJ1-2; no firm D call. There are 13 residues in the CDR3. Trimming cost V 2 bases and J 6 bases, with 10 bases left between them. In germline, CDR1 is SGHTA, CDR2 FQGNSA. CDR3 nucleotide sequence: TGTGCCAGCAGCTTATCCAGTCGGGATGGCTACACCTTC. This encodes CASSLSSRDGYTF.

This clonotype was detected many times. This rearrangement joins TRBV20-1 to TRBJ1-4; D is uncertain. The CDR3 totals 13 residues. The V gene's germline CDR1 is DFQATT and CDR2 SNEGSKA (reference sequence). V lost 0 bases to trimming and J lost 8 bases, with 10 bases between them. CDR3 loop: CSARENPGEKLFF. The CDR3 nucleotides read TGCAGTGCTAGAGAGAACCCGGGGGAAAAACTGTTTTTT.

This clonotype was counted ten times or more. This CDR3 reads CASSPFSRDEQYF. The DNA for the CDR3 is TGTGCCAGCAGTCCGTTCTCGAGGGACGAGCAGTACTTC. This chain connects TRBV12-3 or TRBV12-4 to TRBJ2-7; D might be TRBD2 (5 bases). The length of the CDR3 is 13 residues. V was shortened by 5 bases and J by 5 bases, with 13 bases between the two germline ends.

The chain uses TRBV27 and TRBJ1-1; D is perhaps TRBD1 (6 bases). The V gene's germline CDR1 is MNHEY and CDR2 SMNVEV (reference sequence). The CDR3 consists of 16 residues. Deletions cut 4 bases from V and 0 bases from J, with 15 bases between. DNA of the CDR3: TGTGCCAGCAGTTCTACAAGGGGGGCCCTGAACACTGAAGCTTTCTTT. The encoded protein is CASSSTRGALNTEAFF.

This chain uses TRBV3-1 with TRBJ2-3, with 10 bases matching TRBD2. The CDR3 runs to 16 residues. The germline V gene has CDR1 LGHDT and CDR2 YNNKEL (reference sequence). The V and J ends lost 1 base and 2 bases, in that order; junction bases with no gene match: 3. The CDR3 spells CASSQVAGGTTDTQYF. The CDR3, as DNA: TGTGCCAGCAGCCAAGTAGCGGGAGGAACCACAGATACGCAGTATTTT.

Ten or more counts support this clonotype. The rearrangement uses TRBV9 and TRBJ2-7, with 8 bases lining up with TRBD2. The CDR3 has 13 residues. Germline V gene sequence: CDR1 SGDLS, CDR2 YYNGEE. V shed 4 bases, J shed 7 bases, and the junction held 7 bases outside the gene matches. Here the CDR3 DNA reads TGTGCCAGCAGCCCAGGGACTAGTTGGGAGCAGTACTTC. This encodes CASSPGTSWEQYF.

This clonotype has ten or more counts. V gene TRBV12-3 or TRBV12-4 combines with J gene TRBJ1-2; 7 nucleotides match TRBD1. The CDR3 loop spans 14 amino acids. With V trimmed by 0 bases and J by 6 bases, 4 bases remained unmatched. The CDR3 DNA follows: TGTGCCAGCAGTTTAGCGGGACAGTGGAATGGCTACACCTTC. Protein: CASSLAGQWNGYTF.

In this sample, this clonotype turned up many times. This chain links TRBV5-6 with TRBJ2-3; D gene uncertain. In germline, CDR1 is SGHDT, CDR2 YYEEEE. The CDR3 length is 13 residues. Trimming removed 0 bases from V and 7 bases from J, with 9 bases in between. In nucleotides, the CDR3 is TGTGCCAGCAGCTTGGGACTTACTAATACGCAGTATTTT. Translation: CASSLGLTNTQYF. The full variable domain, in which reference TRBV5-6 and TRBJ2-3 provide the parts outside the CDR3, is DAGVTQSPTHLIKTRGQQVTLRCSPKSGHDTVSWYQQALGQGPQFIFQYYEEEERQRGNFPDRFSGHQFPNYSSELNVNALLLGDSALYLCASSLGLTNTQYFGPGTRLTVL.

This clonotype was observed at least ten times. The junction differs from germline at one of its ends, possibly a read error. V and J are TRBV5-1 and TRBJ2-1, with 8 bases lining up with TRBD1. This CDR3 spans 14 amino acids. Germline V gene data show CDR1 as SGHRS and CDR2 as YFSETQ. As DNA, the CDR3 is TGTGCCAGCAGCTTCCAGGGGGCTTACAATGAGCAGTTCTTC. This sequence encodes CASSFQGAYNEQFF.

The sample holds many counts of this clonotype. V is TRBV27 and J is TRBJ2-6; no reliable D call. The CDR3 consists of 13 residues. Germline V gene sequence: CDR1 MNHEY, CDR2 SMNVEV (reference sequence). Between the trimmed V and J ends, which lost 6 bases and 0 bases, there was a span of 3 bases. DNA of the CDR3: TGTGCCAGCAGACGCTCTGGGGCCAACGTCCTGACTTTC. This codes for CASRRSGANVLTF.

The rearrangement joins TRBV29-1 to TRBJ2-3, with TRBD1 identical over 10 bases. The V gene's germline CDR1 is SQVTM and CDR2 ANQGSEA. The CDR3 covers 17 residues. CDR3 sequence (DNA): TGCTGCGCTGAAGAGTCCGGGACAGGGGCGAGGAGGGATACGCAGTATTTT. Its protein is CCAEESGTGARRDTQYF.

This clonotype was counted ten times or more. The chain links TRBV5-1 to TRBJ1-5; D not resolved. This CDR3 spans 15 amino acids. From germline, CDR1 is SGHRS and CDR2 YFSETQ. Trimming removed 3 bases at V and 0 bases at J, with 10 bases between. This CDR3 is CASSSDGHSNQPQHF. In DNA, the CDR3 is TGCGCCAGCAGCTCGGACGGCCATAGCAATCAGCCCCAGCATTTT.

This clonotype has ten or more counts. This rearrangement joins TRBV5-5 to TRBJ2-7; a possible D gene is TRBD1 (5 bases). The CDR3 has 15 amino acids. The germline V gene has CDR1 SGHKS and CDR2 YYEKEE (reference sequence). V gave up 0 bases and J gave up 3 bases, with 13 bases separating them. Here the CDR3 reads CASSLVHRLSYEQYF. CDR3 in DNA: TGTGCCAGCAGCTTGGTACACAGGCTTAGCTACGAGCAGTACTTC. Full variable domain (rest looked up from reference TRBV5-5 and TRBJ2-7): DAGVTQSPTHLIKTRGQQVTLRCSPISGHKSVSWYQQVLGQGPQFIFQYYEKEERGRGNFPDRFSARQFPNYSSELNVNALLLGDSALYLCASSLVHRLSYEQYFGPGTRLTVT.

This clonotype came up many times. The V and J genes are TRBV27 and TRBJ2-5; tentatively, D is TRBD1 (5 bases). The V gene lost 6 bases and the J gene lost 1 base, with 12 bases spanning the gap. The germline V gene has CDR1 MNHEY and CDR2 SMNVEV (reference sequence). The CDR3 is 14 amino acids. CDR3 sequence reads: CASSPLDTQETQYF. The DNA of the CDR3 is TGTGCCAGCAGCCCTTTGGACACCCAAGAGACCCAGTACTTC.

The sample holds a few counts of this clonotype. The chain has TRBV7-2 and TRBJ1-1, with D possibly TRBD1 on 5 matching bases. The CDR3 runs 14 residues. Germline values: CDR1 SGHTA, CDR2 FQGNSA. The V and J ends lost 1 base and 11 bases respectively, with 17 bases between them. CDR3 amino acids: CASSLGGRAGYAFF. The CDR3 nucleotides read TGTGCCAGCAGCTTAGGGGGGAGGGCGGGGTACGCTTTCTTT.

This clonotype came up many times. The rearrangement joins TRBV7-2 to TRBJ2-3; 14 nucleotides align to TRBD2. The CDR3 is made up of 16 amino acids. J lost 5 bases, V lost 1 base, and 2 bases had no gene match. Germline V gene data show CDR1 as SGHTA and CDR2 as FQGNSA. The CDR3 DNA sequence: TGTGCCAGCAGCTTAGGACTAGCGGGAGGGGTAGATACGCAGTATTTT. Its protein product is CASSLGLAGGVDTQYF.